A selection of T cell receptor beta chains follows, all from one sample in a study of shared clonotypes between healthy human individuals. Here immunoSEQ multiplex PCR was the method, and the copy in TCRdb shows in-frame clones only, minus some. Among 650,000 to 800,000 clones listed, approximately 72% were seen once. Sequenced: memory CD4+ T cells sorted from blood. These receptors were obtained from a woman between 25 and 40 years old in good health. Both conserved end residues are part of each CDR3. Each record gives: clone size, D gene, V gene, J gene, CDR3 protein, CDR3 DNA. A D gene is named only where the DNA matches it firmly. The size of a clone is reported for some rows only, either as once, few or many, or as a class for expanded clones.

clone size: few
D gene: -
V gene: TRBV21-1
J gene: TRBJ2-7
CDR3 protein: CASSNSSKGLFGQYF
CDR3 DNA: TGTGCCAGCAGCAATTCGAGTAAGGGGCTCTTCGGGCAGTACTTC

clone size: -
D gene: -
V gene: TRBV15
J gene: TRBJ2-7
CDR3 protein: CATSIPGPSYEQYF
CDR3 DNA: TGTGCCACCAGCATACCGGGACCAAGCTACGAGCAGTACTTC

clone size: -
D gene: -
V gene: TRBV5-1
J gene: TRBJ2-1
CDR3 protein: CASSTDSNNEQFF
CDR3 DNA: TGCGCCAGCAGCACCGACTCGAACAATGAGCAGTTCTTC

clone size: -
D gene: -
V gene: TRBV2
J gene: TRBJ2-2
CDR3 protein: CASSVILGGELFF
CDR3 DNA: TGTGCCAGCAGTGTTATACTTGGCGGGGAGCTGTTTTTT

clone size: few
D gene: -
V gene: TRBV5-1
J gene: TRBJ1-1
CDR3 protein: CASSLDGGLNTEAFF
CDR3 DNA: TGCGCCAGCAGCTTGGATGGGGGCCTAAACACTGAAGCTTTCTTT

clone size: -
D gene: TRBD1
V gene: TRBV29-1
J gene: TRBJ2-1
CDR3 protein: CSGRQGKDEQFF
CDR3 DNA: TGCAGCGGCAGACAGGGTAAGGATGAGCAGTTCTTC

clone size: -
D gene: -
V gene: TRBV28
J gene: TRBJ1-6
CDR3 protein: CASTFGFHNSPLHF
CDR3 DNA: TGTGCCAGCACTTTTGGATTCCATAATTCACCCCTCCACTTT

clone size: -
D gene: -
V gene: TRBV19
J gene: TRBJ1-1
CDR3 protein: CASSFQTSGDTEAFF
CDR3 DNA: TGTGCCAGTAGTTTCCAGACCTCAGGGGACACTGAAGCTTTCTTT

clone size: -
D gene: -
V gene: TRBV11-2
J gene: TRBJ2-2
CDR3 protein: CASSLSGSTGELFF
CDR3 DNA: TGTGCCAGCAGTCTGTCCGGGAGCACCGGGGAGCTGTTTTTT

clone size: -
D gene: TRBD2
V gene: TRBV5-1
J gene: TRBJ2-1
CDR3 protein: CASSLASGSYNEQFF
CDR3 DNA: TGCGCCAGCAGCTTAGCTAGCGGCTCATACAATGAGCAGTTCTTC

clone size: -
D gene: -
V gene: TRBV14
J gene: TRBJ1-3
CDR3 protein: CASSRNYGNTIYF
CDR3 DNA: TGTGCCAGCAGCCGAAATTACGGAAACACCATATATTTT

clone size: -
D gene: -
V gene: TRBV6-1
J gene: TRBJ1-5
CDR3 protein: CASNHRTYSNQPQHF
CDR3 DNA: TGTGCCAGCAATCACAGAACCTATAGCAATCAGCCCCAGCATTTT